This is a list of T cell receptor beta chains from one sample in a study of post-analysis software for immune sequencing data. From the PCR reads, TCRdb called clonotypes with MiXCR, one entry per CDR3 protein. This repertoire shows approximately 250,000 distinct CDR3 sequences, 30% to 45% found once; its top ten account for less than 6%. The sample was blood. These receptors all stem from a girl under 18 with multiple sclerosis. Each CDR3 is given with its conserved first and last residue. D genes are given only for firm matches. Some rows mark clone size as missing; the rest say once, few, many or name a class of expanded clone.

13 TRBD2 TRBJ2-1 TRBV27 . TGTGCCAGCAGACTAGCGGGAGTGAATGAGCAGTTCTTC CASRLAGVNEQFF
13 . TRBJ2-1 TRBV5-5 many TGTGCCAGCAGCTTGGGGGGCAGCAATGAGCAGTTCTTC CASSLGGSNEQFF
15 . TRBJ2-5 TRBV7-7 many TGTGCCAGCAGCGAGGGGGCAGCGGGGAGAGAGACCCAGTACTTC CASSEGAAGRETQYF
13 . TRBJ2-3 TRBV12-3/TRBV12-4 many TGTGCCAGTAACAGGGACAGCACAGATACGCAGTATTTT CASNRDSTDTQYF
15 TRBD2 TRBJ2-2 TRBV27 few TGTGCCAGCAGTCCCGGGCGGGGGGACACCGGGGAGCTGTTTTTT CASSPGRGDTGELFF
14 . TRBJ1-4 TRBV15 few TGTGCCCCCAGCAGAGAAGGGGGGAGTGAAAAACTGTTTTTT CAPSREGGSEKLFF
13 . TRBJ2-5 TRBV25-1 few TGTGCCAGCATCGGGGAGACGGGGGAGACCCAGTACTTC CASIGETGETQYF
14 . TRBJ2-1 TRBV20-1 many TGCAGTGCTAGTCCAGCCGATTCCTACAATGAGCAGTTCTTC CSASPADSYNEQFF
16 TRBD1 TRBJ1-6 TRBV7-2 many TGTGCCAGCAGCCCCCGGGACAGAGATTTCGGTTCACCCCTCCACTTT CASSPRDRDFGSPLHF
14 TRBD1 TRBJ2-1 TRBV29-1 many TGCAGCGTCGACGGACAGGGTTTGATGAATGAGCAGTTCTTC CSVDGQGLMNEQFF
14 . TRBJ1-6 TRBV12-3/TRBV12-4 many TGTGCCAGCAGTCCAACAACAGCGAATTCACCCCTCCACTTT CASSPTTANSPLHF
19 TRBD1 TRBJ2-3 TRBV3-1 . TGTGCCAGCAACCGAGATCGGCGGACAGGGGGAGGTCGGGAGGATACGCAGTATTTT CASNRDRRTGGGREDTQYF
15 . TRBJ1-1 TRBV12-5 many TGTGCTAGTGGGGCAGGGGACGGAATGAACACTGAAGCTTTCTTT CASGAGDGMNTEAFF
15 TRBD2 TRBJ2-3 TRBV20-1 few TGCAGTGCTGTGGGACTAGGAGTTAGCACAGATACGCAGTATTTT CSAVGLGVSTDTQYF
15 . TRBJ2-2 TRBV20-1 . TGCAGTGCTAGAGATGAGAGCGGAAACACCGGGGAGCTGTTTTTT CSARDESGNTGELFF
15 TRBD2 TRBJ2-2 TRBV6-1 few TGTGCCGGCAGTGGGACTAGCGGGAGAATCGGGGAGCTGTTTTTT CAGSGTSGRIGELFF
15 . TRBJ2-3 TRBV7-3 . TGTGCCAGCAGCAAGACCAGGGAATACACAGATACGCAGTATTTT CASSKTREYTDTQYF
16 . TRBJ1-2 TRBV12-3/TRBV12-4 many TGTGCCAGCAGCCATAACACAGGGAACTATAACTATGGCTACACCTTC CASSHNTGNYNYGYTF
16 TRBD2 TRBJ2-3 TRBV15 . TGTGCCACCAGATCGGGAGGCGCATACTTGACAGATACGCAGTATTTT CATRSGGAYLTDTQYF
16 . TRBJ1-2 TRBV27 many TGTGCCAGCAGTTTAGGACCCCCGGGGGGGGCCTATGGCTACACCTTC CASSLGPPGGAYGYTF
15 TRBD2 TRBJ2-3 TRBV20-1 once TGCAGTGCTAGAGGGGGCGGGAGCGCACCAGATACGCAGTATTTT CSARGGGSAPDTQYF
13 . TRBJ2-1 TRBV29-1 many TGCAGCGTTGACAGCAGCTCCTACAATGAGCAGTTCTTC CSVDSSSYNEQFF
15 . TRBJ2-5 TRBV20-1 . TGCAGTGCGGTATCCGGGACTGGGCTCGCGAATGAGCAGTACTTC CSAVSGTGLANEQYF
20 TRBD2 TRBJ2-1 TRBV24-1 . TGTGCCACCAGTGATCCGGCCGGGACTAGCGGGAGGATCTCCTACAATGAGCAGTTCTTC CATSDPAGTSGRISYNEQFF
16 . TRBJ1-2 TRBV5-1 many TGCGCCAGCGACCCCCGCGGGGTTGGAACTAACTATGGCTACACCTTC CASDPRGVGTNYGYTF
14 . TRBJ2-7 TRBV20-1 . TGCAGTGCTAGTCTGCGAGGCAGGGAGCGCGAGCAGTACTTC CSASLRGREREQYF
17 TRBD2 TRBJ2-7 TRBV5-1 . TGCGCCAGCAGCTTGACCAGCGGGAGAGCTTTTTTCGGCGAGCAGTACTTC CASSLTSGRAFFGEQYF
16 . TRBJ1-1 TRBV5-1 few TGCGCCAGCAGCTTGGCCCGTGGGGGGCTGAACACTGAAGCTTTCTTT CASSLARGGLNTEAFF
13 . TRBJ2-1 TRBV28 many TGTGCCAGCAGTCTACGGAGCCCCAATGAGCAGTTCTTC CASSLRSPNEQFF
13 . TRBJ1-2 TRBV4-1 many TGCGCCAGCAGCCAGGACAGATTTGAAGGCTACACCTTC CASSQDRFEGYTF
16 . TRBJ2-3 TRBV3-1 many TGTGCCAGCAGCCTCCGAGGCGGAGCAAACACAGATACGCAGTATTTT CASSLRGGANTDTQYF
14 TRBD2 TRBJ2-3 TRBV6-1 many TGTGCCAGCAGTGAAGCCCTAGCGGGGAATACGCAGTATTTT CASSEALAGNTQYF
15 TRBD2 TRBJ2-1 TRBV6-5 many TGTGCCAGCTGCGGGGGCGGACTAGCGGGAGCTGAGCAGTTCTTC CASCGGGLAGAEQFF
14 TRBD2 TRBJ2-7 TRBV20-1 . TGCAGTGCTAGATGGACTAGCGGGGGATACGAGCAGTACTTC CSARWTSGGYEQYF
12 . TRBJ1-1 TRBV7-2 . TGTGCCAGCAGCTTACCGAGGCTAGGAGCTTTCTTT CASSLPRLGAFF
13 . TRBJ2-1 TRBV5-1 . TGCGCCAGCAGCTTGGTGTTAGACAATGAGCAGTTCTTC CASSLVLDNEQFF
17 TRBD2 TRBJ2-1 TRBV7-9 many TGTGCCAGCAGCGACGGACTAGCGGGGGGACTTTACAATGAGCAGTTCTTC CASSDGLAGGLYNEQFF
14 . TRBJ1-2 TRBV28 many TGTGCCAGCAGTTTACTCAGCCCCCGCTATGGCTACACCTTC CASSLLSPRYGYTF
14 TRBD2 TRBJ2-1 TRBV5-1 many TGCGCCAGCAGCTTTGCGGGAGGGCGGGATGAGCAGTTCTTC CASSFAGGRDEQFF
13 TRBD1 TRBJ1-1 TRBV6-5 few TGTGCCAGCAGTTATCAGGGGGGGACTGAAGCTTTCTTT CASSYQGGTEAFF
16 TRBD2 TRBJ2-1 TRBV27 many TGTGCCAGCAGTTTATCAGGCGGGGGGGCCAGCAATGAGCAGTTCTTC CASSLSGGGASNEQFF
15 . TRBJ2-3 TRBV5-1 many TGCGCCAGCAGCTTGTGGCAGGGGGGGACAGATACGCAGTATTTT CASSLWQGGTDTQYF
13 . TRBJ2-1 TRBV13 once TGTGCCAGCAGCTCAAAACAGGGACATGAGCAGTTCTTC CASSSKQGHEQFF
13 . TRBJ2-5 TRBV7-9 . TGTGCCAGCAAAGGACCGGGTGAAGAGACCCAGTACTTC CASKGPGEETQYF
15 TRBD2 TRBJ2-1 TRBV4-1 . TGCGCCAGCAGCAGGACTAGCGGGAGGGCCAATGAGCAGTTCTTC CASSRTSGRANEQFF
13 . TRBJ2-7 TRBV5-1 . TGCGCCAGCAGCTTGTACGTAAGCTACGAGCAGTACTTC CASSLYVSYEQYF
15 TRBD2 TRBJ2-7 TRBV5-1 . TGCGCCAGCAGCCCAGGACTAGCGGGGCACAACGAGCAGTACTTC CASSPGLAGHNEQYF
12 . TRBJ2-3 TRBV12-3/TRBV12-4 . TGTGCCAGCAGTTGGAGGGCAGATACGCAGTATTTT CASSWRADTQYF
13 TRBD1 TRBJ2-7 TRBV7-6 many TGTGCCAGCAGTCTGGACAGGGGGGACGAGCAGTACTTC CASSLDRGDEQYF
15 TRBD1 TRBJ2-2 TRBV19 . TGTGCCAGTATTCACACGGACAGGGGGTCCGGGGAGCTGTTTTTT CASIHTDRGSGELFF
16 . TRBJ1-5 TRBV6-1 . TGTGCCAGCAGTGAGGGACCACGAGGGGGCAATCAGCCCCAGCATTTT CASSEGPRGGNQPQHF
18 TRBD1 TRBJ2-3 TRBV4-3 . TGCGCCAGCAGCCCCCAATCGACAGGGGAGAGGGTAACAGATACGCAGTATTTT CASSPQSTGERVTDTQYF
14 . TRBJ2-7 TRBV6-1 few TGTGCCAGCAGTGGGAGCCCGAGCTCCTACGAGCAGTACTTC CASSGSPSSYEQYF
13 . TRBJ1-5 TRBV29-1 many TGCAGCGTTCCCGGGGCGGCGGGGGGGCCCCAGCATTTT CSVPGAAGGPQHF